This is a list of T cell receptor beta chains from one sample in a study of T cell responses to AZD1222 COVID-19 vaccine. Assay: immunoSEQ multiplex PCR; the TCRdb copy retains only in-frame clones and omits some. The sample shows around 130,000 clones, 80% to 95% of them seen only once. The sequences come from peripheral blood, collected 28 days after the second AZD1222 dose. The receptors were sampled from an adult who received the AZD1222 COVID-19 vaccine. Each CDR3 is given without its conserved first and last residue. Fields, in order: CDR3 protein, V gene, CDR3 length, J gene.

ASSRGYNEQF,TRBV7-9,10,TRBJ2-1
ASSALSELAAKNIQY,TRBV6-2/TRBV6-3,15,TRBJ2-4
ASSQGVGTSSYNSPLH,TRBV14,16,TRBJ1-6
ASSSRQGGGYT,TRBV28,11,TRBJ1-2
ASSYNAGGLNEQY,TRBV6-6,13,TRBJ2-7
ASSQQPGYGYT,TRBV6-2/TRBV6-3,11,TRBJ1-2
ASSLRDRGLVKTQY,TRBV7-9,14,TRBJ2-5
ASSVDWGGTEAF,TRBV9,12,TRBJ1-1
ASSLTYNEQF,TRBV13,10,TRBJ2-1
ASRDRGLDTQY,TRBV27,11,TRBJ2-3
AWSQPYCLNEKLF,TRBV30,13,TRBJ1-4
ASSLIHDSNQPQH,TRBV4-3,13,TRBJ1-5
ATSLVDRAPNTEAF,TRBV24-1,14,TRBJ1-1
ASSLRGANNEQF,TRBV5-1,12,TRBJ2-1
ASSIIVVGQSYNSPLH,TRBV19,16,TRBJ1-6
ASSLFLVGDRV,TRBV28,11,TRBJ1-4
ASSIVAGHNEQF,TRBV19,12,TRBJ2-1
ASSDQGPNYGYT,TRBV25-1,12,TRBJ1-2
SVGQQETQY,TRBV29-1,9,TRBJ2-5
ASSSPSTDTQY,TRBV27,11,TRBJ2-3
ASTAGGIGETQY,TRBV5-1,12,TRBJ2-5
SVEFPGLSTDTQY,TRBV29-1,13,TRBJ2-3
ASSLGAGVTDTQY,TRBV11-2,13,TRBJ2-3
ASSPGSGNTIY,TRBV7-9,11,TRBJ1-3
AISEQGSDYEQY,TRBV10-3,12,TRBJ2-7
ASSFVPHGYT,TRBV12-3/TRBV12-4,10,TRBJ1-2
ASRQGSGNTIY,TRBV27,11,TRBJ1-3
ASSSGQGAMWDEQF,TRBV5-1,14,TRBJ2-1
ASSLPGQLYEQY,TRBV7-9,12,TRBJ2-7
ASSQDTSVNQPQH,TRBV3-1/TRBV3-2,13,TRBJ1-5
ASRLVGSSGYT,TRBV12-3/TRBV12-4,11,TRBJ1-2
ASSAFGNQPQH,TRBV12-3/TRBV12-4,11,TRBJ1-5
ATRGTGDTGELF,TRBV24-1,12,TRBJ2-2
ASSPREEGSSYEQY,TRBV7-8,14,TRBJ2-7
ASSQDWQNEQF,TRBV4-3,11,TRBJ2-1
ASTPGEGAYEQY,TRBV28,12,TRBJ2-7
ASSPHLPTGVNEKLF,TRBV7-9,15,TRBJ1-4
ASSVGGRADEQF,TRBV9,12,TRBJ2-1
ASSQETVAKYSPTNYGYT,TRBV4-3,18,TRBJ1-2
ASSVEGDGYNEQF,TRBV9,13,TRBJ2-1